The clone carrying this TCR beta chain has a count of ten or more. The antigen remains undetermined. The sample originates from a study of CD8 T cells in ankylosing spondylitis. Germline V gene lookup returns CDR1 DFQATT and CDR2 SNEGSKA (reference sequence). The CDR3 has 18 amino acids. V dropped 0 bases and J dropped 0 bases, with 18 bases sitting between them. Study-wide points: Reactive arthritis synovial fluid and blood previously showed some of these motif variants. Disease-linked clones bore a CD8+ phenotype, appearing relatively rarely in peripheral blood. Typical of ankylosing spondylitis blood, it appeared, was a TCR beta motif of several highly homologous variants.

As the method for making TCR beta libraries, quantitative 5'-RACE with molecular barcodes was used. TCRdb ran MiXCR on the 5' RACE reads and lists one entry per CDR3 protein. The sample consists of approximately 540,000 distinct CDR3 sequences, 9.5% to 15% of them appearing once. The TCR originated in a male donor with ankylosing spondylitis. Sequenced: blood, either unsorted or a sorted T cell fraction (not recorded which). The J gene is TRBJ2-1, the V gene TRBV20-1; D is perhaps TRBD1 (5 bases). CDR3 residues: CSARDPTSRATSYNEQFF. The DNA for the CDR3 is TGCAGTGCTAGAGATCCGACAAGCAGGGCCACCTCCTACAATGAGCAGTTCTTC.